These 23 T cell receptor beta chains share one sample of origin, sequenced in a study of T cells in Graves' hyperthyroidism and ophthalmopathy. TCR beta CDR3 region amplification was performed from RNA transcripts. First-round RT-PCR with HTBI primers amplified the TCR CDR3 region. TCRdb re-derived calls from the multiplex PCR reads in MiXCR, one entry per CDR3 protein. The sample holds approximately 590,000 distinct CDR3 sequences, around 16% seen once. The source material was blood. The source of these receptors is a woman aged 30 to 39 with Graves' hyperthyroidism.

This clonotype was detected ten times or more. The chain carries TRBV3-1 and TRBJ1-5, with 7 bases lining up with TRBD1. CDR1 LGHDT and CDR2 YNNKEL come from the germline V gene (reference sequence). The CDR3 runs 14 residues. Unmatched junction bases numbered 6, after V lost 5 bases and J lost 5 bases. CDR3 coding DNA: TGTGCCAGCAGCAGACGACAGGGTGATCAGCCCCAGCATTTT. It encodes CASSRRQGDQPQHF.

This clonotype was seen many times. This chain connects TRBV18 to TRBJ2-7; D ambiguous. The CDR3 contains 15 residues. Per germline, CDR1 KGHSH and CDR2 LQKENI. V lost 2 bases and J 2 bases, leaving 13 bases between the germline ends. The CDR3 loop reads CASSPLWRQAYEQYF. As DNA, the CDR3 is TGTGCCAGCTCACCATTGTGGCGGCAGGCCTACGAGCAGTACTTC.

This clonotype was counted only a few times. The chain joins TRBV20-1 to TRBJ2-2; TRBD2 might be the D (5 bases). Germline CDR1 and CDR2: DFQATT and SNEGSKA (reference sequence). This CDR3 is 17 amino acids long. Trimming cost V 3 bases and J 3 bases, with 20 bases left between them. This CDR3 reads CSARPMSVPRDTGELFF. Written as DNA, the CDR3 is TGCAGTGCTAGGCCTATGAGCGTCCCGCGGGACACCGGGGAGCTGTTTTTT.

The chain links TRBV27 to TRBJ2-3; 11 bases map to TRBD1. Germline V gene data show CDR1 as MNHEY and CDR2 as SMNVEV (reference sequence). Trimming cost V 8 bases and J 3 bases; bases outside gene matches: 4. CDR3 length: 14 amino acids. The CDR3 DNA reads TGTGCCAGCGGCGGGACAGGGGGAACAGATACGCAGTATTTT. Its protein is CASGGTGGTDTQYF.

V usage is TRBV10-2 and J usage is TRBJ1-3, with 9 bases fitting TRBD1. Losses at the gene ends were 6 bases for V and 4 bases for J; bases not matched to a gene: 7. CDR1 WSHSY and CDR2 SAAADI come from the germline V gene. CDR3 length: 15 residues. The CDR3 here is CASRGQGTAGNTIYF. DNA of the CDR3: TGCGCCAGCAGAGGACAGGGGACAGCAGGAAACACCATATATTTT.

This clonotype appeared many times. V and J are TRBV27 and TRBJ2-1; 8 bases are a match to TRBD1. CDR3 length: 15 amino acids. With V trimmed by 6 bases and J by 0 bases, 4 bases remained unmatched. In germline, CDR1 is MNHEY, CDR2 SMNVEV (reference sequence). In DNA, the CDR3 is TGTGCCAGCAGACGGACAGGGAGCTCCTACAATGAGCAGTTCTTC. It translates to CASRRTGSSYNEQFF.

This clonotype was observed many times. V usage is TRBV30 and J usage is TRBJ2-3, with a possible D match to TRBD2 (5 bases). Trimming cost V 2 bases and J 4 bases, with 16 bases left between them. The germline V gene has CDR1 GTSNPN and CDR2 SVGIG (reference sequence). CDR3 size: 15 residues. The DNA for the CDR3 is TGTGCCTGGAGTTCTACACCTCTGGGAGCAGATACGCAGTATTTT. The encoded protein is CAWSSTPLGADTQYF.

There are many counts of this clonotype. V gene TRBV27 combines with J gene TRBJ2-7, with 9 bases identical to TRBD2. Germline V gives CDR1 MNHEY, CDR2 SMNVEV (reference sequence). Trimming removed 7 bases from V and 2 bases from J; junction bases left unmatched: 3. The CDR3 has 13 amino acids. CDR3 sequence: CASMREGTYEQYF. The CDR3 bases are TGTGCCAGCATGCGGGAGGGTACCTACGAGCAGTACTTC.

This clonotype has at least ten counts. This chain joins TRBV29-1 and TRBJ2-7, with 7 bases aligning to TRBD1. This CDR3 has 13 amino acids. Unmatched junction bases numbered 8, after V lost 3 bases and J lost 6 bases. CDR1 is SQVTM, CDR2 ANQGSEA, per germline. The CDR3, as DNA: TGCAGCGTTGAGGACGGGACAGCCGCCGAGCAGTACTTC. Amino acid sequence: CSVEDGTAAEQYF.

This clonotype has a handful of counts. The chain links TRBV29-1 to TRBJ2-1; 7 nucleotides align to TRBD2. This CDR3 region has 16 residues. From germline, CDR1 is SQVTM and CDR2 ANQGSEA. J gave up 3 bases and V 0 bases, and 8 bases lay outside the gene matches. CDR3 nucleotides: TGCAGCGTTGAAGATTGGGAGACTAGCAGCTACAATGAGCAGTTCTTC. Residues: CSVEDWETSSYNEQFF.

This clonotype was observed at least ten times. The genes are TRBV11-3 and TRBJ2-7, with TRBD2 identical over 8 bases. The length of the CDR3 is 14 residues. CDR1 and CDR2 from the germline V gene are SGHNT and YENEEA. V was pared by 5 bases and J by 5 bases, with 8 bases of the junction left unmatched. In DNA form, the CDR3 reads TGTGCCAGCAGCCCAAGCGGGAGTTTCAACGAGCAGTACTTC. Translating it yields CASSPSGSFNEQYF.

This clonotype has at least ten counts. V is TRBV29-1 and J is TRBJ2-7; D possibly corresponds to TRBD1 (5 bases). The germline gives CDR1 SQVTM, CDR2 ANQGSEA. The CDR3 length is 14 residues. The V end lost 4 bases, the J end lost 0 bases, and 13 bases lay between the germline ends. The CDR3 sequence is CSVGVQEDSYEQYF. Written as DNA, the CDR3 is TGCAGCGTTGGTGTACAGGAAGACTCCTACGAGCAGTACTTC.

This clonotype was seen a few times. V is TRBV20-1 and J is TRBJ2-7; TRBD1 might be the D (6 bases). Trimming pared 5 bases from V and 7 bases from J, leaving 18 bases between. Germline CDR1 reads DFQATT; CDR2 reads SNEGSKA (reference sequence). The CDR3 loop spans 13 amino acids. This CDR3 is CSALLTGVEEQYF. DNA for the CDR3: TGCAGTGCTCTCTTGACAGGTGTAGAAGAGCAGTACTTC.

This sequence joins TRBV4-2 and TRBJ1-1; no reliable D call. Trimming removed 0 bases from V and 0 bases from J, with 11 bases in between. CDR3 length: 16 amino acids. Germline-derived CDR1 and CDR2 are LGHNA and YNFKEQ. The CDR3 bases are TGTGCCAGCAGCCAAGATCCGAGGACCATGAACACTGAAGCTTTCTTT. The encoded protein is CASSQDPRTMNTEAFF.

This clonotype was recorded many times. This chain connects TRBV20-1 to TRBJ2-5; TRBD1 matches 11 bases. Germline CDR1 reads DFQATT; CDR2 reads SNEGSKA (reference sequence). The junction had 5 bases not matched to a gene; V was cut back by 6 bases and J by 5 bases. The CDR3 covers 13 residues. The CDR3 reads CSAPGTGGETQYF. The CDR3 bases are TGCAGTGCCCCCGGGACAGGGGGGGAGACCCAGTACTTC.

This clonotype was seen at least ten times. The genes are TRBV6-6 and TRBJ2-7; 15 bases are shared with TRBD2. Germline-derived CDR1 and CDR2 are MNHNY and SVGAGI (reference sequence). V trimming: 0 bases; J trimming: 5 bases; junction bases outside the gene matches: 14. The CDR3 has 20 residues. CDR3 bases: TGTGCCAGCAGTTACTCGGGCCCGGGACTAGCGGGAGGATCACATAACGAGCAGTACTTC. Protein: CASSYSGPGLAGGSHNEQYF.

Regarding this clonotype: One junction end disagrees with the germline gene, perhaps due to a read error. The chain combines TRBV6-2 or TRBV6-3 with TRBJ2-1; 13 nucleotides line up with TRBD2. CDR3 length: 18 amino acids. Germline-derived CDR1 and CDR2 are MNHEY and SVGEGT. The CDR3 nucleotides read TGTGCCAGCAGTTACCCCAGGACTAGCGGGAGTCGGTACAATGAGCAGTCCTTC. Its protein product is CASSYPRTSGSRYNEQSF.

This clonotype was observed a few times. This rearrangement joins TRBV7-6 to TRBJ1-5; D is unclear. Trimming removed 2 bases from V and 6 bases from J, with 11 bases in between. The CDR3 is 14 residues long. CDR1 and CDR2 from the germline V gene are SGHVS and FNYEAQ. CDR3: CASSLSTGVQPQHF. CDR3 nucleotides: TGTGCCAGCAGCTTAAGCACGGGAGTTCAGCCCCAGCATTTT.

Ten or more counts support this clonotype. The V and J genes are TRBV7-2 and TRBJ2-2, with unresolved D. The CDR3 extends over 15 amino acids. Germline-derived CDR1 and CDR2 are SGHTA and FQGNSA. Trimming cost V 2 bases and J 0 bases, with 7 bases left between them. CDR3 region: CASSLQGPNTGELFF. The CDR3 coding sequence is TGTGCCAGCAGCTTACAAGGCCCGAACACCGGGGAGCTGTTTTTT.

The chain joins TRBV7-9 to TRBJ2-2, with TRBD1 matching 7 bases. The ends lost 6 bases at V and 1 base at J; junction bases unmatched: 11. CDR3 length: 17 residues. The germline V gene has CDR1 SEHNR and CDR2 FQNEAQ (reference sequence). The CDR3 spells CASSFPSRDRNTGELFF. DNA of the CDR3: TGTGCCAGCAGTTTCCCCTCCCGGGACAGGAACACCGGGGAGCTGTTTTTT.

The rearrangement uses TRBV6-2 or TRBV6-3 and TRBJ2-7; TRBD1 matches at 7 bases. V trimming: 8 bases; J trimming: 2 bases; junction bases outside the gene matches: 6. The germline gives CDR1 MNHEY, CDR2 SVGEGT. The CDR3 totals 13 residues. CDR3 protein: CASADRVTYEQYF. The CDR3 bases are TGTGCCAGCGCTGACAGGGTAACCTACGAGCAGTACTTC.

This clonotype was seen only a few times. The rearrangement uses TRBV6-2 or TRBV6-3 and TRBJ1-6; TRBD1 is a possible D gene (6 bases). The germline V gene has CDR1 MNHEY and CDR2 SVGEGT. The CDR3 is made up of 15 amino acids. Trimming removed 0 bases from V and 9 bases from J, with 12 bases in between. The CDR3 DNA follows: TGTGCCAGCAGTTACTCTGCCAGGGGTACTTCACCCCTCCACTTT. Translation: CASSYSARGTSPLHF.

Ten or more counts support this clonotype. The chain joins TRBV20-1 to TRBJ2-1; weak D call: TRBD2 (6 bases). V shed 3 bases and J shed 2 bases, with 8 bases lying between them. This CDR3 spans 13 amino acids. Looked up from germline, CDR1 is DFQATT and CDR2 is SNEGSKA (reference sequence). CDR3 sequence: CSARASAYNEQFF. The CDR3 DNA is TGCAGTGCTAGGGCTAGCGCCTACAATGAGCAGTTCTTC.